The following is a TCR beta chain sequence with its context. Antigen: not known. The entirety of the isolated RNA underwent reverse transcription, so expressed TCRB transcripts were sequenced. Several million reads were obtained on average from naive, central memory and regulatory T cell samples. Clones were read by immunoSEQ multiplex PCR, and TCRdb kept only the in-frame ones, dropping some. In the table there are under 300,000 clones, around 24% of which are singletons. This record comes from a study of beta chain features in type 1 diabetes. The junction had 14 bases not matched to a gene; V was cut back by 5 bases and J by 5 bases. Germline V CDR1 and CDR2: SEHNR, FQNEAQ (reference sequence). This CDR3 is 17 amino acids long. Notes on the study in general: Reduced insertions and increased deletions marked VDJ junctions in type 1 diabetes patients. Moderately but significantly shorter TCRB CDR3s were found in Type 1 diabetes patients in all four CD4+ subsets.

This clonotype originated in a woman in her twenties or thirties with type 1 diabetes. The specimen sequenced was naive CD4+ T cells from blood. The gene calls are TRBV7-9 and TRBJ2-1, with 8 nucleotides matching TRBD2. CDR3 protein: CASSALRSGSIHNEQFF. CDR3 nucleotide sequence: TGTGCCAGCAGCGCGCTAAGGAGCGGGAGTATCCACAATGAGCAGTTCTTC. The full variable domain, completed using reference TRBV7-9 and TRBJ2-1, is DTGVSQNPRHKITKRGQNVTFRCDPISEHNRLYWYRQTLGQGPEFLTYFQNEAQLEKSRLLSDRFSAERPKGSFSTLEIQRTEQGDSAMYLCASSALRSGSIHNEQFFGPGTRLTVL.